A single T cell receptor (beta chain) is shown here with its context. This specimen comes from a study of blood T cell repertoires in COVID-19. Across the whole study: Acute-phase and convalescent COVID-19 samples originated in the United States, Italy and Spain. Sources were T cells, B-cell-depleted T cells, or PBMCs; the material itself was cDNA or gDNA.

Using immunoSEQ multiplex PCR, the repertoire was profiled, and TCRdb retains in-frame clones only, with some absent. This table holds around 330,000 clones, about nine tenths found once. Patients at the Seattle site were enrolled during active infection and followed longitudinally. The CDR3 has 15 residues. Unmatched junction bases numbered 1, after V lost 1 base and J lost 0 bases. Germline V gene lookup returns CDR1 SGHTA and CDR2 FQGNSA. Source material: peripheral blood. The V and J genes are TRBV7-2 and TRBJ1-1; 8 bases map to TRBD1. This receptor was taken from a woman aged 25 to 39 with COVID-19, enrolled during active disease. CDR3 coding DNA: TGTGCCAGCAGCTTAGGGGGACAGGTGAACACTGAAGCTTTCTTT. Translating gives CASSLGGQVNTEAFF.